Shown below are 21 T cell receptor beta chains from a single sample sequenced in a study of blood T cell repertoires in COVID-19. TCRdb's copy holds only in-frame clones and misses some; the assay was immunoSEQ multiplex PCR. The sample includes around 130,000 clones, about 88% of them seen just once. Sequences were obtained from peripheral blood. All receptors come from a human donor in a cohort sampled during active COVID-19.

This clone was seen more than once but under ten times. V usage is TRBV29-1 and J usage is TRBJ2-7; D perhaps matches TRBD2 (6 bases). Germline lookup yields CDR1 SQVTM and CDR2 ANQGSEA. The length of the CDR3 is 13 residues. The germline V and J ends were trimmed by 7 bases and 5 bases, with 18 bases remaining between them. Here the CDR3 reads CSARTGTRNEQYF. CDR3 DNA sequence: TGCAGCGCTAGGACGGGGACTCGGAACGAGCAGTACTTC.

The chain uses TRBV19 and TRBJ2-2; D is unclear. The CDR3 has 16 residues. The germline gives CDR1 LNHDA, CDR2 SQIVND (reference sequence). Trimming took off 7 bases at V and 1 base at J, with 16 bases between the two ends. The CDR3 here is CASIPSLVENTGELFF. For the CDR3, the DNA is TGTGCCAGTATCCCCTCCCTGGTAGAGAACACCGGGGAGCTGTTTTTT.

The gene calls are TRBV29-1 and TRBJ1-2; D might be TRBD1 (5 bases). Trimming removed 4 bases from V and 4 bases from J, with 16 bases in between. Germline CDR1 reads SQVTM; CDR2 reads ANQGSEA. This CDR3 spans 14 amino acids. CDR3 protein: CSVGEDGRGYGYTF. The CDR3 nucleotides are TGCAGCGTTGGAGAGGACGGGAGGGGCTATGGCTACACCTTC.

V and J are TRBV5-1 and TRBJ1-5, with 9 bases fitting TRBD1. There are 14 residues in the CDR3. From germline, CDR1 is SGHRS and CDR2 YFSETQ. Losses at the gene ends were 4 bases for V and 5 bases for J; bases not matched to a gene: 4. The CDR3 here is CASSLRQGDQPQHF. The CDR3 DNA sequence: TGCGCCAGCAGCCTGCGACAGGGGGATCAGCCCCAGCATTTT.

The chain joins TRBV7-2 to TRBJ2-2; unclear D gene. The V gene lost 2 bases and the J gene lost 4 bases, with 11 bases spanning the gap. The CDR3 has 15 amino acids. The germline V gene encodes CDR1 SGHTA and CDR2 FQGNSA. This CDR3 is CASSLSLGVTGELFF. DNA for the CDR3: TGTGCCAGCAGCTTATCACTCGGAGTCACCGGGGAGCTGTTTTTT.

The CDR3 sequence is CASSQADRGDTGELFF. The CDR3 region has the DNA TGTGCCAGCAGCCAAGCGGACAGGGGCGACACCGGGGAGCTGTTTTTT. The V and J genes are TRBV3-1 (or the pseudogene TRBV3-2) and TRBJ2-2, with TRBD1 identical over 9 bases. The CDR3 covers 16 residues. The V and J ends lost 1 base and 3 bases, in that order; junction bases with no gene match: 3. CDR1 and CDR2 (germline): LGHDT, YNNKEL (reference sequence).

This clone was counted a single time. The chain joins TRBV11-2 to TRBJ2-3; TRBD2 agrees at 8 bases. Trimming cost V 2 bases and J 1 base; bases outside gene matches: 14. The CDR3 runs to 19 residues. The germline gives CDR1 SGHAT, CDR2 FQNNGV. As DNA, the CDR3 is TGTGCCAGCAGCTTAAAATCATTCGCTAGCGGGCTGGGCACAGATACGCAGTATTTT. This encodes CASSLKSFASGLGTDTQYF. The full variable domain, in which reference TRBV11-2 and TRBJ2-3 provide the parts outside the CDR3, is EAGVAQSPRYKIIEKRQSVAFWCNPISGHATLYWYQQILGQGPKLLIQFQNNGVVDDSQLPKDRFSAERLKGVDSTLKIQPAKLEDSAVYLCASSLKSFASGLGTDTQYFGPGTRLTVL.

The chain's CDR3 is CASGGTGLLEQFF. The CDR3 DNA is TGTGCCAGCGGAGGGACAGGGCTCTTGGAGCAGTTCTTC. V is TRBV7-2 and J is TRBJ2-1; 9 bases match TRBD1. The length of the CDR3 is 13 residues. Germline V lookup: CDR1 SGHTA, CDR2 FQGNSA. Trimming cost V 8 bases and J 10 bases; bases outside gene matches: 9.

The chain couples TRBV11-2 to TRBJ1-1; 7 bases align to TRBD1. The CDR3 covers 14 residues. The germline V gene encodes CDR1 SGHAT and CDR2 FQNNGV. J lost 5 bases, V lost 5 bases, and 8 bases had no gene match. This chain's CDR3 is CASSRRQGGTEAFF. In DNA form, the CDR3 reads TGTGCCAGCAGCCGTAGACAGGGTGGAACTGAAGCTTTCTTT.

Only one count was recorded for this clone. The chain carries TRBV6-6 and TRBJ1-5; a weak D match, TRBD1 (5 bases). CDR1 and CDR2 from the germline V gene are MNHNY and SVGAGI (reference sequence). The V and J ends lost 2 bases and 3 bases respectively, with 11 bases between them. This CDR3 is 15 amino acids long. The CDR3 DNA reads as TGTGCCAGCAGTTACGTACAGGAAGACAATCAGCCCCAGCATTTT. This codes for CASSYVQEDNQPQHF.

This chain's CDR3 is CASSQLAGGGTGELFF. In nucleotides, the CDR3 is TGCGCCAGCAGCCAACTAGCGGGGGGCGGCACCGGGGAGCTGTTTTTT. This chain links TRBV4-1 with TRBJ2-2; TRBD2 matches at 11 bases. This CDR3 is 16 amino acids long. Unmatched junction bases numbered 3, after V lost 2 bases and J lost 4 bases. Looked up from germline, CDR1 is MGHRA and CDR2 is YSYEKL.

V gene TRBV6-5 combines with J gene TRBJ1-4; 8 nucleotides agree with TRBD1. The trim removed 6 bases at V and 8 bases at J, leaving 8 bases unmatched. The CDR3 runs to 14 residues. The germline V gene encodes CDR1 MNHEY and CDR2 SVGAGI. CDR3 residues: CASRPDRDGEKLFF. The DNA of the CDR3 is TGTGCCAGCAGACCGGACAGGGACGGAGAAAAACTGTTTTTT.

This chain uses TRBV5-8 with TRBJ1-1; 7 nucleotides align to TRBD1. The CDR3 covers 15 residues. Per germline, CDR1 SGHTS and CDR2 YDEGEE. Germline trimming cut 4 bases from V and 7 bases from J; bases unmatched to any gene: 13. The CDR3 loop is CASSIRTGTRIEAFF. DNA for the CDR3: TGTGCCAGCAGCATCAGGACAGGAACCCGTATTGAAGCTTTCTTT.

This chain connects TRBV7-9 to TRBJ1-2, with D unresolved. Germline CDR1 reads SEHNR; CDR2 reads FQNEAQ (reference sequence). The V gene lost 1 base and the J gene lost 4 bases, with 16 bases spanning the gap. CDR3 length equals 16 residues. CDR3 loop: CASSLESYHRIYGYTF. DNA for the CDR3: TGTGCCAGCAGCTTAGAAAGCTACCATAGAATCTATGGCTACACCTTC.

CDR3 loop: CASTQGGQGNTGELFF. CDR3 DNA: TGTGCCAGCACCCAAGGGGGACAGGGGAACACCGGGGAGCTGTTTTTT. The chain couples TRBV7-3 to TRBJ2-2; 9 bases are a match to TRBD1. Losses at the gene ends were 7 bases for V and 1 base for J; bases not matched to a gene: 7. CDR3 length equals 16 residues. CDR1 SGHTA and CDR2 FQGTGA come from the germline V gene.

This clone was seen a few times. V usage is TRBV30 and J usage is TRBJ1-1; the D gene is possibly TRBD1 (6 bases). V dropped 3 bases and J dropped 0 bases, with 14 bases sitting between them. This CDR3 is 15 amino acids long. Germline-derived CDR1 and CDR2 are GTSNPN and SVGIG (reference sequence). The CDR3 nucleotides are TGTGCCTGGAGCGCAGGGGTAGAAATGAACACTGAAGCTTTCTTT. Translation gives CAWSAGVEMNTEAFF.

The rearrangement links TRBV6-5 to TRBJ2-3; D possibly corresponds to TRBD2 (6 bases). CDR1 and CDR2 (germline): MNHEY, SVGAGI. The length of the CDR3 is 15 residues. The V end lost 6 bases, the J end lost 1 base, and 14 bases lay between the germline ends. The chain's CDR3 is CASSDSRERTDTQYF. CDR3 in DNA: TGTGCCAGCAGCGATAGCCGGGAGCGCACAGATACGCAGTATTTT.

This clone was observed a single time. The chain uses TRBV25-1 and TRBJ2-7; 8 nucleotides match TRBD2. The length of the CDR3 is 15 residues. CDR1 MGHDK and CDR2 SYGVNS come from the germline V gene. J was trimmed by 2 bases and V by 3 bases; bases with no gene match: 6. The CDR3 is CASSDLAGRTYEQYF. CDR3 nucleotides: TGTGCCAGCAGTGACTTAGCGGGGAGGACCTACGAGCAGTACTTC.

This clone appeared a few times. This sequence joins TRBV14 and TRBJ1-3; D gene ambiguous. Germline CDR1 SGHDN, CDR2 FVKESK. V was cut by 0 bases and J by 0 bases, with 3 bases left in between. The CDR3 runs to 14 residues. The chain's CDR3 is CASSQDSSGNTIYF. The CDR3 region has the DNA TGTGCCAGCAGCCAAGACAGCTCTGGAAACACCATATATTTT.

This chain uses TRBV7-8 with TRBJ1-2; D uncertain. Germline V gene lookup returns CDR1 SGHVS and CDR2 FQNEAQ. This CDR3 is built from 14 residues. Trimming stripped 7 bases from V and 4 bases from J, with 16 bases between. The CDR3 nucleotides are TGTGCCAGCAACCTTAATCCAGGCTCCTATGGCTACACCTTC. It yields the protein CASNLNPGSYGYTF.

The genes are TRBV6-5 and TRBJ2-7; D is uncertain. V was clipped by 8 bases and J by 3 bases, with 8 bases between them. Germline-derived CDR1 and CDR2 are MNHEY and SVGAGI. The CDR3 extends over 11 amino acids. CDR3 loop: CASGAGYEQYF. The CDR3 region has the DNA TGTGCCAGCGGCGCAGGCTACGAGCAGTACTTC.